Described below is a single TCR beta chain sequence and its context. What it binds is unknown. This record belongs to a study of shared clonotypes between healthy human individuals. Study observations and caveats: Read depth was anticipated to influence clonotype sharing among donors. Clonotypes that were shared across a handful of donors made up around 5.5% of naive CD4 clonotypes.

Each subset's genomic DNA was split evenly across several immunoSEQ plates. Sequencing was performed with immunoSEQ multiplex PCR; in TCRdb, only in-frame clones are kept and a portion is missing. The profile shows under 1,100,000 clones, about 76% of them singletons. Specimen: memory CD4+ T cells sorted from blood. Subset: CD45RA-negative fraction. This sequence was found in a man between 18 and 29 years old in good health.

CDR3 nucleotides: TGCGCCAGCAGTCGTGGAGGGTTTTCCTCTGGGGCCAACGTCCTGACTTTC. Protein: CASSRGGFSSGANVLTF. V and J are TRBV10-2 and TRBJ2-6, with D possibly matching TRBD2 (6 bases). V lost 5 bases and J 0 bases, leaving 14 bases between the germline ends. The CDR3 totals 17 residues. CDR1 is WSHSY, CDR2 SAAADI, per germline.